The 18 T cell receptor beta chains in this list originate from one sample, sequenced in a study of cytomegalovirus exposure and HLA in healthy donors. Researchers ran the PCR with 60 Vbeta and 13 Jbeta primers. Measured with immunoSEQ multiplex PCR; TCRdb has only the in-frame clones, and not every one. The sample records 100,000 to 150,000 clones, around 73% being singletons. The material sequenced was PBMCs. These receptors were taken from a female donor in good health and CMV-seronegative.

A note on this clone: One end of the junction varies from germline; a read error may be responsible. The chain combines TRBV7-7 with TRBJ2-7; 11 positions agree with TRBD2. In germline, CDR1 is SSHAT, CDR2 FNYEAQ (reference sequence). The CDR3 is 15 residues long. CDR3 in amino acids: CASSPRLAGPYEQYF. The CDR3 bases are TGTGCTAGCAGCCCACGACTAGCGGGACCCTACGAGCAGTACTTC.

The chain joins TRBV5-5 to TRBJ1-1; D remains ambiguous. The CDR3 has 14 amino acids. V gave up 0 bases and J gave up 4 bases, with 10 bases separating them. Germline V gives CDR1 SGHKS, CDR2 YYEKEE (reference sequence). CDR3 DNA sequence: TGTGCCAGCAGCTTGGGCCAGCCGGGCACTGAAGCTTTCTTT. Translation: CASSLGQPGTEAFF. The variable domain in full, completed from reference TRBV5-5 and TRBJ1-1, reads DAGVTQSPTHLIKTRGQQVTLRCSPISGHKSVSWYQQVLGQGPQFIFQYYEKEERGRGNFPDRFSARQFPNYSSELNVNALLLGDSALYLCASSLGQPGTEAFFGQGTRLTVV.

The J gene is TRBJ2-7, the V gene TRBV28; 8 bases align to TRBD1. The germline V gene has CDR1 MDHEN and CDR2 SYDVKM. V dropped 6 bases and J dropped 3; count of bases not matched to a gene: 4. The CDR3 contains 13 residues. The CDR3: CASRLDRGYEQYF. The CDR3 coding sequence is TGTGCCAGCAGACTCGACAGGGGCTACGAGCAGTACTTC.

The CDR3 protein is CASSFGTSGIVETQYF. The CDR3 DNA follows: TGCGCCAGCAGCTTCGGGACTAGCGGGATAGTGGAGACCCAGTACTTC. This sequence joins TRBV5-1 and TRBJ2-5; 13 bases are a match to TRBD2. CDR1 and CDR2 from the germline V gene are SGHRS and YFSETQ. The CDR3 consists of 16 residues. Losses at the gene ends were 2 bases for V and 5 bases for J; bases not matched to a gene: 6.

The chain is built from TRBV29-1 and TRBJ2-1, with 7 bases identical to TRBD1. J was trimmed by 7 bases and V by 2 bases; bases with no gene match: 11. The length of the CDR3 is 15 residues. Germline assignment: CDR1 SQVTM and CDR2 ANQGSEA. The CDR3 DNA sequence: TGCAGCGTTGAATACCCGGGACAGTTATCGAATGAGCAGTTCTTC. Translated: CSVEYPGQLSNEQFF.

The chain employs TRBV28 and TRBJ2-7; D remains ambiguous. Trimming pared 6 bases from V and 2 bases from J, leaving 8 bases between. CDR1 and CDR2 from the germline V gene are MDHEN and SYDVKM. This CDR3 has 12 residues. CDR3 region: CASRTTAYEQYF. In nucleotides, the CDR3 is TGTGCCAGCAGGACGACTGCCTACGAGCAGTACTTC.

The V gene is TRBV6-4, the J gene TRBJ2-7, with TRBD1 matching over 8 bases. Germline trimming cut 6 bases from V and 0 bases from J; bases unmatched to any gene: 4. This CDR3 contains 14 residues. The germline V gene encodes CDR1 MRHNA and CDR2 SNTAGT. CDR3 sequence reads: CASRGDRSSYEQYF. The CDR3 DNA reads TGTGCCAGCAGGGGGGACAGGAGCTCCTACGAGCAGTACTTC.

The genes are TRBV28 and TRBJ1-6; D ambiguous. The CDR3 is made up of 14 amino acids. V was trimmed by 8 bases and J by 7 bases, leaving 15 bases between them. Germline CDR1 reads MDHEN; CDR2 reads SYDVKM. As DNA, the CDR3 is TGTGCCAGCGTCCAAGAAGCGTTCAATTCACCCCTCCACTTT. Its protein product is CASVQEAFNSPLHF.

The chain is built from TRBV10-3 and TRBJ2-1; the match to TRBD1 covers 9 bases. The CDR3 contains 19 residues. Germline values: CDR1 ENHRY, CDR2 SYGVKD. V shed 6 bases, J shed 5 bases, and the junction held 20 bases outside the gene matches. CDR3 DNA: TGTGCCATCAGAAACTCGGGGACAGGGAATGCCCGACAGAACAATGAGCAGTTCTTC. Encoded protein: CAIRNSGTGNARQNNEQFF.

The rearrangement joins TRBV13 to TRBJ1-1; the D is unclear. The CDR3 extends over 13 amino acids. Germline V gene sequence: CDR1 PRHDT, CDR2 FYEKMQ (reference sequence). V was pared by 4 bases and J by 1 base, with 7 bases between. The DNA of the CDR3 is TGTGCCAGCAGCTCCCAGGAGAACACTGAAGCTTTCTTT. It specifies CASSSQENTEAFF. The variable domain in full, with the rest retrieved from reference TRBV13 and TRBJ1-1, is AAGVIQSPRHLIKEKRETATLKCYPIPRHDTVYWYQQGPGQDPQFLISFYEKMQSDKGSIPDRFSAQQFSDYHSELNMSSLELGDSALYFCASSSQENTEAFFGQGTRLTVV.

This clone showed up just a few times. The identical CDR3 is also encoded by other nucleotide sequences in the sample. This sequence joins TRBV5-1 and TRBJ2-2; D gene unclear. The V gene lost 3 bases and the J gene lost 1 base, with 7 bases spanning the gap. This CDR3 comprises 14 residues. Germline lookup yields CDR1 SGHRS and CDR2 YFSETQ. The CDR3 region is CASSSTGNTGELFF. The CDR3 DNA reads TGCGCCAGCAGCTCGACGGGGAACACCGGGGAGCTGTTTTTT. The whole variable domain, remainder taken from reference TRBV5-1 and TRBJ2-2, is KAGVTQTPRYLIKTRGQQVTLSCSPISGHRSVSWYQQTPGQGLQFLFEYFSETQRNKGNFPGRFSGRQFSNSRSEMNVSTLELGDSALYLCASSSTGNTGELFFGEGSRLTVL.

The chain couples TRBV29-1 to TRBJ2-2; 7 bases line up with TRBD1. In germline, CDR1 is SQVTM, CDR2 ANQGSEA. The CDR3 contains 12 residues. V lost 3 bases to trimming and J lost 8 bases; unmatched junction nucleotides: 3. CDR3 in DNA: TGCAGCGTTGAGGGGACAGTAGGGGAGCTGTTTTTT. Protein sequence: CSVEGTVGELFF.

V and J are TRBV7-2 and TRBJ2-7; the match to TRBD2 covers 9 bases. Germline V gives CDR1 SGHTA, CDR2 FQGNSA. With V trimmed by 5 bases and J by 6 bases, 8 bases remained unmatched. The CDR3 has 14 residues. The CDR3 sequence: CASSPGLASAEQYF. CDR3 sequence (DNA): TGTGCCAGCAGCCCGGGACTAGCTTCGGCCGAGCAGTACTTC.

V gene TRBV5-1 combines with J gene TRBJ1-1; D is unresolved. The CDR3 is made up of 12 amino acids. The V gene's germline CDR1 is SGHRS and CDR2 YFSETQ. The V gene lost 4 bases and the J gene lost 9 bases, with 13 bases spanning the gap. CDR3 loop: CASSPDLTQAFF. Here the CDR3 DNA reads TGCGCCAGCAGCCCTGATCTTACTCAAGCTTTCTTT.

V is TRBV29-1 and J is TRBJ1-1; D gene ambiguous. This CDR3 has 10 amino acids. Germline V lookup: CDR1 SQVTM, CDR2 ANQGSEA. Trimming removed 6 bases at V and 2 bases at J, with 4 bases between. The CDR3 DNA sequence: TGCAGCGTCTACAACACTGAAGCTTTCTTT. Its translation: CSVYNTEAFF.

This chain uses TRBV28 with TRBJ2-5; 9 bases line up with TRBD1. Germline CDR1 and CDR2: MDHEN and SYDVKM. CDR3 length: 13 residues. V lost 11 bases to trimming and J lost 4 bases; unmatched junction nucleotides: 8. The CDR3 sequence is CAGRDRERETQYF. The CDR3 DNA reads TGTGCCGGCCGGGACAGGGAGAGAGAGACCCAGTACTTC.

The V and J genes are TRBV9 and TRBJ1-2; D is uncertain. V gave up 3 bases and J gave up 5 bases, with 17 bases separating them. This CDR3 comprises 15 residues. Germline loops: CDR1 SGDLS, CDR2 YYNGEE. The chain's CDR3 is CASSAPSQEGYGYTF. As DNA, the CDR3 is TGTGCCAGCAGCGCACCTTCTCAGGAGGGATATGGCTACACCTTC.

The chain links TRBV2 to TRBJ2-3; perhaps TRBD1 as D (6 bases). The CDR3 sequence is 17 residues long. Between the trimmed V and J ends, which lost 7 bases and 0 bases, there was a span of 20 bases. Germline CDR1 and CDR2: SNHLY and FYNNEI. CDR3 bases: TGTGCCAGCATTCCCGGACAGTTGTTCAGTAGCACAGATACGCAGTATTTT. Amino acid sequence: CASIPGQLFSSTDTQYF.